This T cell receptor beta chain is from a study of blood T cells in healthy people across ages. The study's findings and limits: Diversity figures derived from one million T cells were judged to underestimate the true value. In older individuals, TCR beta diversity per million T cells was lower, falling roughly linearly with age.

Extraction yielded at least 6 micrograms of total RNA per sample. Primers used in a second PCR of about 6 to 12 cycles were a sample-barcoded 5' primer and a J-beta primer mix. Any given sample supplied a minimum of 3 million CDR3-containing paired-end reads. TCRdb reprocessed the 5' RACE reads via MiXCR and lists one record per CDR3 protein. The sample yields about 780,000 distinct CDR3 sequences, 46% seen once. This clonotype appeared a few times. Its antigen is as yet unknown. Sequenced: blood. The receptor's source is a man older than 75 in good health.

The CDR3 region has the DNA TGCAGTGCTAGAGATTGGGCAGACACCCCAGATACGCAGTATTTT. Its translation: CSARDWADTPDTQYF. The chain uses TRBV20-1 and TRBJ2-3, with D unresolved. V lost 0 bases to trimming and J lost 4 bases, with 14 bases between them. The CDR3 is 15 amino acids. The germline CDR1 and CDR2 sequences are DFQATT and SNEGSKA (reference sequence).